The rows below give T cell receptor beta chains drawn from one sample of a study of beta chain features in type 1 diabetes. Here immunoSEQ multiplex PCR was the method, and the copy in TCRdb shows in-frame clones only, minus some. Here the sample spans roughly 100,000 clones, under 30% being singletons. Material: central memory CD4+ T cells from blood. These receptors all come from a woman younger than 35 with type 1 diabetes. The CDR3 runs from the conserved cysteine through the conserved F or W. The D gene is left open where the match is weak. Clone size appears in some rows only: once, few, many, or a class for an expanded clone.

>-|TRBJ1-1|TRBV29-1|-
CSVVPGGRAEAFF
TGCAGCGTTGTCCCGGGGGGGCGTGCTGAAGCTTTCTTT
>few|TRBJ2-2|TRBV28|-
CASSRDFTGELFF
TGTGCCAGCAGTCGGGATTTCACCGGGGAGCTGTTTTTT
>-|TRBJ2-3|TRBV14|TRBD2
CASSQDVGVAGAFF
TGTGCCAGCAGCCAAGATGTGGGTGTAGCGGGAGCATTTTTT
>few|TRBJ2-7|TRBV2|-
CASNRGQSSYEQYF
TGTGCCAGCAATCGGGGTCAATCCTCCTACGAGCAGTACTTC
>many|TRBJ1-3|TRBV4-3|-
CASSQGPGNTIYF
TGCGCCAGCAGCCAAGGGCCTGGAAACACCATATATTTT
>-|TRBJ1-1|TRBV19|TRBD1
CASSLNSKGQGSTEAFF
TGTGCCAGTAGTCTCAACTCGAAGGGACAGGGGAGCACTGAAGCTTTCTTT
>-|TRBJ1-2|TRBV6-1|TRBD1
CASSPRTGVDGYTF
TGTGCCAGCAGCCCAAGGACAGGGGTGGATGGCTACACCTTC
>-|TRBJ2-3|TRBV14|TRBD2
CASSPIAGGSTDTQYF
TGTGCCAGCAGCCCTATAGCGGGAGGGAGTACAGATACGCAGTATTTT
>-|TRBJ1-1|TRBV29-1|-
CSVNPYRNTEAFF
TGCAGCGTTAACCCATACAGGAACACTGAAGCTTTCTTT
>few|TRBJ1-3|TRBV30|-
CAHTLETTRNTIYF
TGTGCCCACACCCTCGAGACAACAAGAAACACCATATATTTT
>few|TRBJ1-1|TRBV6-1|-
CASSVAGPETEAFF
TGTGCCAGCAGTGTTGCGGGGCCTGAGACTGAAGCTTTCTTT
>few|TRBJ1-1|TRBV7-8|-
CASLAGKNTEAFF
TGTGCCAGTTTGGCAGGAAAGAACACTGAAGCTTTCTTT
>once|TRBJ1-5|TRBV7-9|-
CASSLGVGHNQPQHF
TGTGCCAGCAGCTTAGGCGTTGGTCACAATCAGCCCCAGCATTTT
>once|TRBJ2-7|TRBV11-2|-
CASSLGYLGGLLYF
TGTGCCAGCAGCTTAGGGTATCTGGGGGGTCTGCTGTACTTC
>-|TRBJ1-1|TRBV18|TRBD1
CASSPDRDNTEAFF
TGTGCCAGCTCGCCCGACAGGGACAACACTGAAGCTTTCTTT
>-|TRBJ1-4|TRBV4-2|-
CASSQDQGRANEKLFF
TGTGCCAGCAGCCAAGATCAAGGGAGGGCTAATGAAAAACTGTTTTTT
>few|TRBJ2-1|TRBV30|TRBD2
CAFQSGRLGDSEQFF
TGTGCCTTTCAGAGCGGGAGGTTAGGAGATAGTGAGCAGTTCTTC
>-|TRBJ2-1|TRBV7-2|TRBD2
CASSLRTSGFHEQFF
TGTGCCAGCAGCTTAAGGACTAGCGGTTTCCATGAGCAGTTCTTC
>few|TRBJ2-7|TRBV7-3|TRBD2
CASSSSGTSGAYKYF
TGTGCCAGCAGCTCCTCCGGGACTAGCGGGGCTTACAAGTACTTC
>few|TRBJ1-3|TRBV5-6|-
CASLRAGSGNTIYF
TGTGCCAGCCTAAGAGCGGGCTCTGGAAACACCATATATTTT
>-|TRBJ2-5|TRBV29-1|-
CSVGHTETQYF
TGCAGCGTCGGACATACCGAGACCCAGTACTTC
>-|TRBJ1-2|TRBV7-2|TRBD1
CASRPGQGIYGYTF
TGTGCCAGCAGGCCGGGACAGGGGATTTATGGCTACACCTTC
>few|TRBJ1-5|TRBV18|-
CASSPQRENQPQHF
TGTGCCAGCTCACCGCAACGGGAAAATCAGCCCCAGCATTTT
>-|TRBJ1-4|TRBV27|TRBD1
CASSLGTGKGVKLFF
TGTGCCAGCAGTTTGGGGACAGGGAAAGGAGTAAAACTGTTTTTT
>-|TRBJ2-3|TRBV7-8|TRBD2
CASSLRREATDTQYF
TGTGCCAGCAGCTTACGGCGGGAGGCCACAGATACGCAGTATTTT
>-|TRBJ1-2|TRBV28|-
CASSLETHGYTF
TGTGCCAGCAGTTTAGAAACTCATGGCTACACCTTC
>few|TRBJ2-5|TRBV19|-
CASSISPLTGGETQYF
TGTGCCAGTAGTATCTCACCCTTAACAGGCGGAGAGACCCAGTACTTC
>few|TRBJ1-4|TRBV2|-
CASSEAHGKLFF
TGTGCCAGCAGTGAAGCTCACGGAAAACTGTTTTTT
>-|TRBJ1-4|TRBV9|-
CASSVGQGSEKLFF
TGTGCCAGCAGCGTAGGTCAGGGCAGCGAAAAACTGTTTTTT
>-|TRBJ1-2|TRBV5-1|-
CASSTDRLSYGYTF
TGCGCCAGCAGCACGGACAGACTTTCATATGGCTACACCTTC
>-|TRBJ2-2|TRBV5-5|TRBD1
CASSSTGATSGELFF
TGTGCCAGCAGCTCGACAGGGGCTACTTCCGGGGAGCTGTTTTTT
>-|TRBJ1-2|TRBV5-4|TRBD1
CASSWDREYSYTF
TGTGCCAGCAGCTGGGACAGGGAATATAGCTACACCTTC
>-|TRBJ2-1|TRBV5-4|TRBD2
CASSLEGTRGNEQFF
TGTGCCAGCAGCTTGGAAGGGACTAGGGGCAATGAGCAGTTCTTC
>-|TRBJ2-1|TRBV5-1|-
CASSRGQGGNEQFF
TGCGCCAGCAGCCGCGGACAGGGAGGGAATGAGCAGTTCTTC
>few|TRBJ1-2|TRBV5-8|TRBD1
CASSMEGQGSIGYTF
TGTGCCAGCAGCATGGAGGGACAGGGGTCGATTGGCTACACCTTC
>-|TRBJ2-1|TRBV28|-
CASYPQQAAYNEQFF
TGTGCCAGCTACCCCCAGCAGGCCGCCTACAATGAGCAGTTCTTC
>medium-sized|TRBJ2-7|TRBV29-1|TRBD2
CSAVTSGNAYEQYF
TGCAGCGCCGTGACTAGCGGGAACGCCTACGAGCAGTACTTC
>few|TRBJ2-5|TRBV6-6|TRBD2
CTTSGKETQYF
TGTACGACTAGCGGAAAAGAGACCCAGTACTTC
>-|TRBJ1-1|TRBV29-1|-
CSVEPRGTEAFF
TGCAGCGTTGAACCGCGGGGAACTGAAGCTTTCTTT
>many|TRBJ2-3|TRBV14|TRBD1
CASSPAGQGGSRDTQYF
TGTGCCAGCAGCCCCGCCGGACAAGGGGGCTCTCGTGATACGCAGTATTTT
>-|TRBJ2-7|TRBV18|TRBD1
CASSSRTGEEQYF
TGTGCCAGCTCGTCGAGGACAGGGGAGGAGCAGTACTTC
>-|TRBJ1-2|TRBV5-1|-
CASSTGAVYSGYTF
TGCGCCAGCAGCACCGGCGCGGTATATAGTGGCTACACCTTC
>few|TRBJ2-1|TRBV27|TRBD2
CASGTRPGGRANEQFF
TGTGCCAGCGGGACCCGGCCGGGGGGGCGCGCCAATGAGCAGTTCTTC
>-|TRBJ2-2|TRBV2|TRBD1
CAGRQGETGELFF
TGTGCCGGCCGACAGGGAGAAACCGGGGAGCTGTTTTTT
>-|TRBJ2-1|TRBV7-9|TRBD1
CATVTGSSYNEQFF
TGTGCCACCGTGACAGGGAGCTCCTACAATGAGCAGTTCTTC
>few|TRBJ2-5|TRBV6-1|TRBD2
CASSDLAGGGETQYF
TGTGCCAGCAGTGATTTAGCGGGAGGGGGAGAGACCCAGTACTTC
>once|TRBJ1-4|TRBV4-3|TRBD1
CASSQDRGEKLFF
TGCGCCAGCAGCCAAGACAGGGGGGAAAAACTGTTTTTT
>few|TRBJ2-1|TRBV12-5|TRBD2
CASGLPGLAVTYEQFF
TGTGCTAGTGGCCTACCCGGACTAGCGGTAACGTATGAGCAGTTCTTC
>few|TRBJ2-7|TRBV27|-
CASSPSDWVGQYF
TGTGCCAGCAGTCCCTCGGACTGGGTCGGGCAGTACTTC
>-|TRBJ1-1|TRBV15|-
CATSREATTEAFF
TGTGCCACCAGCAGAGAGGCAACCACTGAAGCTTTCTTT
>-|TRBJ2-3|TRBV5-4|TRBD2
CASSTWISGSLDTQYF
TGTGCCAGCAGCACTTGGATTAGCGGGAGCTTGGATACGCAGTATTTT